Listed here is a single TCR beta chain. This record comes from a study of blood T cell repertoires in COVID-19. The protocol was immunoSEQ multiplex PCR, while the TCRdb copy is restricted to in-frame clones and leaves out a portion. The sample comprises around 130,000 clones, 75% to 90% of which are singletons, and 25% to 35% rests with the top ten. V shed 6 bases, J shed 0 bases, and the junction held 3 bases outside the gene matches. CDR3 size: 16 residues. Per the germline V gene, CDR1 is MNHEY and CDR2 is SVGEGT. The V and J genes are TRBV6-2 or TRBV6-3 and TRBJ2-2, with 11 bases matching TRBD2. This sequence was found in a man between 65 and 79 years old with active or convalescent COVID-19. Sample: peripheral blood. CDR3 in DNA: TGTGCCAGCAGCCCTAGCGGGAGGCCGAACACCGGGGAGCTGTTTTTT. It is translated as CASSPSGRPNTGELFF.